The 3 T cell receptor beta chains below all came from one sample that was sequenced in a study of blood T cells in healthy people across ages (dated by TCRdb to between 2014 and 2016). Libraries came from 5' RACE. Sequencing was carried out with an Illumina HiSeq 2500. The second PCR ran for about 6 to 12 cycles and used a J-beta primer mix along with a sample-barcoded 5' primer. TCRdb took the public reads, trimmed them with fastp at Q25, ran MiXCR for clone calling and kept in-frame beta chains. Rows are unified per CDR3 protein, each entry keeping the most common DNA and genes. The sample records about 1.8 million distinct CDR3 sequences, around half of which are singletons. The ten largest clones represent over 2% of the sample. What was sequenced was blood. The receptor source for this set is a woman in her 40s in good health.

The rearrangement joins TRBV3-1 to TRBJ2-3, with D hard to call. Germline V gene data show CDR1 as LGHDT and CDR2 as YNNKEL (reference sequence). The CDR3 has 16 residues. The ends were cut back, 0 bases at V and 0 bases at J, with 10 bases in the middle. CDR3 region: CASSQEWALSTDTQYF. The CDR3 DNA follows: TGTGCCAGCAGCCAAGAGTGGGCTTTAAGCACAGATACGCAGTATTTT.

This clonotype has more than one count but fewer than ten. CDR3 protein: CAGQNRGQPYNEQFF. The CDR3 DNA sequence: TGTGCCGGGCAGAACAGGGGGCAACCCTACAATGAGCAGTTCTTC. V gene TRBV28 combines with J gene TRBJ2-1; 9 nucleotides agree with TRBD1. The CDR3 consists of 15 residues. In germline, CDR1 is MDHEN, CDR2 SYDVKM. Trimming took 11 bases from V and 2 from J; bases not matched to a gene: 10.

As for this clonotype: It may be a read error: a sequence one base away is much more abundant. J is TRBJ1-2 and V is TRBV7-2; weak D call: TRBD1 (5 bases). CDR3 size: 13 residues. Germline CDR1 reads SGHTA; CDR2 reads FQGNSA. Between the trimmed V and J ends, which lost 5 bases and 7 bases, there was a span of 14 bases. The CDR3 protein is CASSRGFGCGYTF. The CDR3, as DNA: TGTGCCAGCAGCCGGGGCTTTGGCTGTGGCTACACCTTC.